This entry lists 30 T cell receptor beta chains sequenced from one sample in a study of siplizumab effects on memory and regulatory T cells. Sequencing was performed with immunoSEQ multiplex PCR; in TCRdb, only in-frame clones are kept and a portion is missing. This table holds about 69,000 clones, roughly 88% found once. Material: Tregs sorted from blood. These receptors all stem from a human donor in good health.

This rearrangement joins TRBV4-1 to TRBJ2-7, with 12 bases that match TRBD2. With 4 bases clipped from V and 2 bases from J, the junction kept 12 bases outside the gene matches. This CDR3 contains 18 residues. Germline assignment: CDR1 MGHRA and CDR2 YSYEKL. DNA for the CDR3: TGCGCCAGCAGCCTCAAACAGACTAGCGGGAGATACCCCTACGAGCAGTACTTC. This sequence encodes CASSLKQTSGRYPYEQYF.

The J gene is TRBJ2-1, the V gene TRBV11-1, with D maybe TRBD2 (5 bases). Germline V gene data show CDR1 as SGHAT and CDR2 as FQDESV (reference sequence). The CDR3 is 16 amino acids. Trimming pared 7 bases from V and 4 bases from J, leaving 20 bases between. The CDR3 bases are TGTGCCAGCACCCTCACTAGTGGGAGTGTTTACAATGAGCAGTTCTTC. Protein sequence: CASTLTSGSVYNEQFF. Full variable domain (missing parts from reference TRBV11-1 and TRBJ2-1): EAEVAQSPRYKITEKSQAVAFWCDPISGHATLYWYRQILGQGPELLVQFQDESVVDDSQLPKDRFSAERLKGVDSTLKIQPAELGDSAMYLCASTLTSGSVYNEQFFGPGTRLTVL.

The chain has TRBV9 and TRBJ1-3; D remains ambiguous. The germline CDR1 and CDR2 sequences are SGDLS and YYNGEE. The CDR3 contains 14 residues. V dropped 4 bases and J dropped 4 bases, with 12 bases sitting between them. For the CDR3, the DNA is TGTGCCAGCAGCCAAACATCCTCGGGAAACACCATATATTTT. Translating gives CASSQTSSGNTIYF.

This clone has a handful of counts. This chain links TRBV29-1 with TRBJ2-7; 7 nucleotides match TRBD1. J gave up 1 base and V 6 bases, and 6 bases lay outside the gene matches. This CDR3 region has 13 residues. Germline loops: CDR1 SQVTM, CDR2 ANQGSEA. The CDR3 sequence is CSVRQGSSYEQYF. Here the CDR3 DNA reads TGCAGCGTCAGACAGGGCAGTTCCTACGAGCAGTACTTC.

The CDR3 region has the DNA TGTGCCAGCAGTGCACAGGGAAAAACCTACGAGCAGTACTTC. As protein: CASSAQGKTYEQYF. The chain couples TRBV28 to TRBJ2-7; D is perhaps TRBD1 (6 bases). With 5 bases removed from V and 2 bases from J, the gap between germline ends came to 13 bases. CDR1 and CDR2 (germline): MDHEN, SYDVKM. The length of the CDR3 is 14 residues.

The chain combines TRBV6-6 with TRBJ2-5, with D unclear. With 0 bases removed from V and 7 bases from J, the gap between germline ends came to 3 bases. This CDR3 contains 11 residues. The germline V gene has CDR1 MNHNY and CDR2 SVGAGI (reference sequence). CDR3 in amino acids: CASSYSGTQYF. The CDR3 region has the DNA TGTGCCAGCAGTTACTCCGGGACCCAGTACTTC.

V gene TRBV6-5 combines with J gene TRBJ2-1; D unclear. Germline V CDR1 and CDR2: MNHEY, SVGAGI. Trimming removed 8 bases at V and 0 bases at J, with 11 bases between. The CDR3 is 14 amino acids. The CDR3 sequence is CASHQSNSYNEQFF. The CDR3 DNA follows: TGTGCCAGCCACCAGAGTAACTCCTACAATGAGCAGTTCTTC.

CDR3 loop: CASHRGSQETQYF. The CDR3 nucleotides are TGTGCCAGCCACAGGGGGAGCCAAGAGACCCAGTACTTC. The chain combines TRBV18 with TRBJ2-5; 8 positions match TRBD1. Germline trimming cut 8 bases from V and 1 base from J; bases unmatched to any gene: 3. From germline, CDR1 is KGHSH and CDR2 LQKENI. The CDR3 extends over 13 amino acids.

The chain links TRBV5-6 to TRBJ2-2; TRBD2 matches at 7 bases. This CDR3 spans 16 amino acids. V trimming: 2 bases; J trimming: 3 bases; junction bases outside the gene matches: 7. Looked up from germline, CDR1 is SGHDT and CDR2 is YYEEEE. CDR3 residues: CASSFLAAPDTGELFF. CDR3 DNA: TGTGCCAGCAGCTTCCTAGCGGCCCCCGACACCGGGGAGCTGTTTTTT.

CDR3 in amino acids: CASTTLGQVNQPQHF. The DNA of the CDR3 is TGTGCCAGTACTACATTGGGACAGGTAAATCAGCCCCAGCATTTT. This chain connects TRBV19 to TRBJ1-5; 8 nucleotides line up with TRBD1. Unmatched junction bases numbered 9, after V lost 7 bases and J lost 4 bases. The length of the CDR3 is 15 residues. The germline V gene encodes CDR1 LNHDA and CDR2 SQIVND (reference sequence). The whole variable domain, filled in from reference TRBV19 and TRBJ1-5, reads DGGITQSPKYLFRKEGQNVTLSCEQNLNHDAMYWYRQDPGQGLRLIYYSQIVNDFQKGDIAEGYSVSREKKESFPLTVTSAQKNPTAFYLCASTTLGQVNQPQHFGDGTRLSIL.

V gene TRBV10-3 combines with J gene TRBJ1-1; D is ambiguous. V was pared by 8 bases and J by 1 base, with 14 bases between. The length of the CDR3 is 14 residues. Germline lookup yields CDR1 ENHRY and CDR2 SYGVKD. The CDR3 bases are TGTGCCATCCGACTCGGGAGCCCGAACACTGAAGCTTTCTTT. This translates into CAIRLGSPNTEAFF.

This clone occurred many times. V is TRBV27 and J is TRBJ2-1; D possibly corresponds to TRBD1 (5 bases). Deletions cut 4 bases from V and 0 bases from J, with 13 bases between. The CDR3 length is 16 residues. Germline assignment: CDR1 MNHEY and CDR2 SMNVEV (reference sequence). CDR3 sequence: CASSSYRINSYNEQFF. CDR3 sequence (DNA): TGTGCCAGCAGTTCCTACAGGATTAACTCCTACAATGAGCAGTTCTTC.

The genes are TRBV19 and TRBJ2-1, with 13 bases that match TRBD2. CDR3 length equals 17 residues. V gave up 9 bases and J gave up 0 bases; unmatched junction bases: 8. The germline gives CDR1 LNHDA, CDR2 SQIVND (reference sequence). The CDR3 DNA is TGTGCCAGCACGGGACTAGCGGGACCCAGCTCCTACAATGAGCAGTTCTTC. Its translation: CASTGLAGPSSYNEQFF.

V and J are TRBV5-1 and TRBJ1-1, with a possible D match to TRBD1 (6 bases). Trimming shortened V by 4 bases and J by 0 bases, and 10 bases separated the two germline ends. CDR3 length: 14 residues. Germline CDR1 is SGHRS and CDR2 is YFSETQ. CDR3 in amino acids: CASSGGQMNTEAFF. In DNA, the CDR3 is TGCGCCAGCAGCGGAGGACAGATGAACACTGAAGCTTTCTTT. Filled out from reference TRBV5-1 and TRBJ1-1, the complete variable domain reads KAGVTQTPRYLIKTRGQQVTLSCSPISGHRSVSWYQQTPGQGLQFLFEYFSETQRNKGNFPGRFSGRQFSNSRSEMNVSTLELGDSALYLCASSGGQMNTEAFFGQGTRLTVV.

The chain recombines TRBV18 with TRBJ2-7; 8 bases are shared with TRBD1. The CDR3 runs 16 residues. V dropped 3 bases and J dropped 3; count of bases not matched to a gene: 10. Germline V gives CDR1 KGHSH, CDR2 LQKENI. The CDR3 nucleotides are TGTGCCAGCTCACCGTTTCCGGGACAGGAGATCTACGAGCAGTACTTC. This translates into CASSPFPGQEIYEQYF.

This chain connects TRBV7-2 to TRBJ2-5; tentative D call: TRBD2 (6 bases). Trimming left V 1 base short and J 4 bases short, with 16 bases between. The CDR3 has 16 residues. The germline CDR1 and CDR2 sequences are SGHTA and FQGNSA. The CDR3 DNA follows: TGTGCCAGCAGCTTAGGGTCCCCTAGGCGGGGAGAGACCCAGTACTTC. Protein sequence: CASSLGSPRRGETQYF.

Here the CDR3 DNA reads TGCGCCAGCAGCTTGGGTCTGAGCACTAGCACAGATACGCAGTATTTT. Translating it yields CASSLGLSTSTDTQYF. V and J are TRBV5-1 and TRBJ2-3; D call uncertain. This CDR3 is 16 amino acids long. V was pared by 0 bases and J by 0 bases, with 11 bases between. The germline V gene has CDR1 SGHRS and CDR2 YFSETQ.

The genes are TRBV18 and TRBJ2-2; no clear D. Per the germline V gene, CDR1 is KGHSH and CDR2 is LQKENI. The V gene lost 0 bases and the J gene lost 5 bases, with 7 bases spanning the gap. The CDR3 consists of 14 residues. The CDR3 spells CASSPPGATGELFF. The CDR3 DNA is TGTGCCAGCTCACCACCAGGTGCGACCGGGGAGCTGTTTTTT. Supplemented by reference TRBV18 and TRBJ2-2, the full variable domain reads NAGVMQNPRHLVRRRGQEARLRCSPMKGHSHVYWYRQLPEEGLKFMVYLQKENIIDESGMPKERFSAEFPKEGPSILRIQQVVRGDSAAYFCASSPPGATGELFFGEGSRLTVL.

This clone was picked up a small number of times. This sequence joins TRBV29-1 and TRBJ2-1; D perhaps matches TRBD2 (6 bases). With 5 bases removed from V and 3 bases from J, the gap between germline ends came to 14 bases. Germline V gene lookup returns CDR1 SQVTM and CDR2 ANQGSEA. The CDR3 contains 14 residues. The CDR3 spells CSVRRDPGYNEQFF. CDR3 bases: TGCAGCGTTAGGAGGGACCCTGGCTACAATGAGCAGTTCTTC.

In its sample, this clone was seen once. J is TRBJ1-2 and V is TRBV28; 8 bases agree with TRBD1. CDR1 and CDR2 (germline): MDHEN, SYDVKM. This CDR3 is built from 15 residues. Germline trimming cut 4 bases from V and 6 bases from J; bases unmatched to any gene: 10. CDR3 sequence: CASSSWDRLNDGYTF. The CDR3 DNA follows: TGTGCCAGCAGTTCATGGGACAGGCTCAACGATGGCTACACCTTC.

The chain combines TRBV5-1 with TRBJ2-7; a weak D match, TRBD2 (5 bases). This CDR3 is built from 14 residues. From germline, CDR1 is SGHRS and CDR2 YFSETQ. The V end lost 1 base, the J end lost 2 bases, and 10 bases lay between the germline ends. Written as DNA, the CDR3 is TGCGCCAGCAGCTTGACACTAGGGCCCTACGAGCAGTACTTC. It yields the protein CASSLTLGPYEQYF.

The rearrangement joins TRBV2 to TRBJ1-5; no firm D call. Looked up from germline, CDR1 is SNHLY and CDR2 is FYNNEI. The CDR3 is made up of 13 amino acids. Trimming stripped 6 bases from V and 5 bases from J, with 11 bases between. The DNA for the CDR3 is TGTGCCAGCAGCTTCGTAGACGATCAGCCCCAGCATTTT. Encoded protein: CASSFVDDQPQHF.

This rearrangement joins TRBV10-1 to TRBJ1-2; 8 positions agree with TRBD1. With V trimmed by 5 bases and J by 4 bases, 3 bases remained unmatched. The V gene's germline CDR1 is WNHNN and CDR2 SYGVQD (reference sequence). The CDR3 covers 13 residues. The CDR3: CASSPQGGYGYTF. The CDR3 nucleotides are TGCGCCAGCAGTCCACAGGGGGGCTATGGCTACACCTTC.

V is TRBV5-1 and J is TRBJ2-5; D not resolved. This CDR3 has 12 amino acids. Germline CDR1 reads SGHRS; CDR2 reads YFSETQ. V lost 8 bases and J lost 5, with 13 bases in between. The DNA of the CDR3 is TGCGCCAGTTCCTACGGCCGGGAGACCCAGTACTTC. Residues: CASSYGRETQYF. Filled out from reference TRBV5-1 and TRBJ2-5, the complete variable domain reads KAGVTQTPRYLIKTRGQQVTLSCSPISGHRSVSWYQQTPGQGLQFLFEYFSETQRNKGNFPGRFSGRQFSNSRSEMNVSTLELGDSALYLCASSYGRETQYFGPGTRLLVL.

CDR3 residues: CASRNAVAKNIQYF. The CDR3, as DNA: TGTGCCAGCAGAAACGCTGTAGCCAAAAACATTCAGTACTTC. This rearrangement joins TRBV2 to TRBJ2-4; no definite D call. Trimming removed 6 bases at V and 0 bases at J, with 9 bases between. The CDR3 extends over 14 amino acids. Germline V gene lookup returns CDR1 SNHLY and CDR2 FYNNEI.

The V gene is TRBV19, the J gene TRBJ2-3; no clear D gene. The germline V and J ends were trimmed by 8 bases and 0 bases, with 12 bases remaining between them. Germline lookup yields CDR1 LNHDA and CDR2 SQIVND (reference sequence). CDR3 length equals 14 residues. The CDR3 here is CASSISRSTDTQYF. The CDR3 nucleotides read TGTGCCAGTTCAATCAGCCGGAGCACAGATACGCAGTATTTT. The entire variable domain, with the rest obtained from reference TRBV19 and TRBJ2-3, is as follows: DGGITQSPKYLFRKEGQNVTLSCEQNLNHDAMYWYRQDPGQGLRLIYYSQIVNDFQKGDIAEGYSVSREKKESFPLTVTSAQKNPTAFYLCASSISRSTDTQYFGPGTRLTVL.

This CDR3 is CAWRRTGGTGELFF. The CDR3 DNA follows: TGTGCCTGGAGGCGGACAGGGGGCACCGGGGAGCTGTTTTTT. V gene TRBV30 combines with J gene TRBJ2-2, with TRBD1 identical over 10 bases. The CDR3 extends over 14 amino acids. The trim removed 3 bases at V and 4 bases at J, leaving 2 bases unmatched. Germline V lookup: CDR1 GTSNPN, CDR2 SVGIG (reference sequence).

J is TRBJ2-7 and V is TRBV12-5; D remains unclear. The germline V gene has CDR1 LGHNT and CDR2 FRNRAP. The CDR3 extends over 11 amino acids. Trimming took off 0 bases at V and 5 bases at J, with 2 bases between the two ends. CDR3 residues: CASGLVHEQYF. The DNA for the CDR3 is TGTGCTAGTGGTTTGGTGCACGAGCAGTACTTC.

The chain uses TRBV7-3 and TRBJ2-2; 9 bases line up with TRBD1. Germline V lookup: CDR1 SGHTA, CDR2 FQGTGA. The trim removed 5 bases at V and 9 bases at J, leaving 10 bases unmatched. This CDR3 region has 15 residues. The CDR3 bases are TGTGCCAGCAGCCAACAGGGGGCAAGTGGCCGGGAGCTGTTTTTT. Residues: CASSQQGASGRELFF.

V usage is TRBV5-4 and J usage is TRBJ2-5; no clear D gene. The CDR3 loop spans 13 amino acids. The ends were cut back, 0 bases at V and 4 bases at J, with 7 bases in the middle. From germline, CDR1 is SGHNT and CDR2 YYREEE (reference sequence). CDR3 amino acids: CASSLVKGETQYF. CDR3 nucleotide sequence: TGTGCCAGCAGCTTGGTAAAAGGAGAGACCCAGTACTTC.